Listed below are T cell receptor beta chains from one sample, sequenced in a study of shared clonotypes between healthy human individuals. Data came from immunoSEQ multiplex PCR; TCRdb stores just in-frame clones and leaves some out. The sample lists over 400,000 clones, about 96% occurring once. The specimen sequenced was naive CD4+ T cells sorted from blood. The receptor set was obtained from a woman in her twenties or thirties in good health. CDR3s include the opening cysteine and the closing phenylalanine or tryptophan. Fields, in order: CDR3 protein, V gene.

CDR3: CASSEAGAGSYEQYF; V: TRBV6-1
CDR3: CASSISGQGDYQPQHF; V: TRBV19
CDR3: CASSPRRAEQYF; V: TRBV18
CDR3: CASSYSGSSYEQYF; V: TRBV19
CDR3: CATSGAGQGNTIYF; V: TRBV28
CDR3: CASSPGQPEKLFF; V: TRBV28
CDR3: CAISTGGSGRSYEQYF; V: TRBV10-3
CDR3: CASSYNSGGEKLFF; V: TRBV5-1
CDR3: CASIGRSTDTQYF; V: TRBV19
CDR3: CASSGPQTSGRVDEQFF; V: TRBV9
CDR3: CASSYGQGSGNTIYF; V: TRBV7-2
CDR3: CASKGGDRDHQPQHF; V: TRBV28
CDR3: CASSLGQFTDTQYF; V: TRBV5-1